These 8 T cell receptor beta chains share one sample of origin, sequenced in a study of OX40 agonist ivuxolimab in advanced cancers. The table came from immunoSEQ multiplex PCR; TCRdb's copy has only in-frame clones and leaves some out. The data contain about 62,000 clones, 79% of them singletons. The specimen was CD4+ or CD8+ T cells sorted from blood, collected in a trial of the OX40 agonist ivuxolimab. The source is an adult with an advanced solid tumor such as melanoma, head and neck, liver or kidney cancer.

V gene TRBV11-2 combines with J gene TRBJ1-2; weak D call: TRBD1 (6 bases). The V end lost 0 bases, the J end lost 8 bases, and 16 bases lay between the germline ends. CDR1 and CDR2 (germline): SGHAT, FQNNGV. CDR3 length: 15 residues. CDR3: CASSLDRTALFGYTF. DNA of the CDR3: TGTGCCAGCAGCTTAGATAGGACAGCCCTATTCGGCTACACCTTC.

This chain uses TRBV6-1 with TRBJ2-5, with 9 bases aligning to TRBD2. This CDR3 region has 15 residues. The J segment lost 4 bases and the V segment lost 11 bases, leaving 14 bases of the junction unmatched. The germline gives CDR1 MNHNS, CDR2 SASEGT. The CDR3 loop reads CALARRLAGTETQYF. As DNA, the CDR3 is TGTGCCTTGGCACGGAGGCTAGCGGGAACAGAGACCCAGTACTTC.

The chain carries TRBV7-2 and TRBJ2-5, with 10 positions matching TRBD2. Germline V gene lookup returns CDR1 SGHTA and CDR2 FQGNSA. The J segment lost 1 base and the V segment lost 5 bases, leaving 10 bases of the junction unmatched. CDR3 size: 17 residues. Here the CDR3 DNA reads TGTGCCAGCAGCGTCAGAAGACTAGCGGGCCCCCAAGAGACCCAGTACTTC. Amino acid sequence: CASSVRRLAGPQETQYF.

The chain couples TRBV19 to TRBJ1-1; 7 bases are a match to TRBD1. CDR1 and CDR2 (germline): LNHDA, SQIVND (reference sequence). The CDR3 extends over 15 amino acids. V shed 1 base and J 4 bases; nucleotides not matched to a gene: 6. CDR3 nucleotides: TGTGCCAGTAGTATAGTCTCGACAGGGTCCACTGAAGCTTTCTTT. The encoded protein is CASSIVSTGSTEAFF. The full variable domain, with the rest looked up from reference TRBV19 and TRBJ1-1, is DGGITQSPKYLFRKEGQNVTLSCEQNLNHDAMYWYRQDPGQGLRLIYYSQIVNDFQKGDIAEGYSVSREKKESFPLTVTSAQKNPTAFYLCASSIVSTGSTEAFFGQGTRLTVV.

The chain combines TRBV5-4 with TRBJ1-2; D not resolved. The CDR3 covers 12 residues. V lost 4 bases and J 3 bases, leaving 7 bases between the germline ends. Germline lookup yields CDR1 SGHNT and CDR2 YYREEE (reference sequence). The CDR3 DNA sequence: TGTGCCAGCAGCCCCGGAGACTATGGCTACACCTTC. It is translated as CASSPGDYGYTF.

This chain links TRBV13 with TRBJ2-5, with TRBD2 matching 10 bases. V lost 0 bases to trimming and J lost 4 bases; unmatched junction nucleotides: 5. This CDR3 has 16 amino acids. CDR1 PRHDT and CDR2 FYEKMQ come from the germline V gene (reference sequence). CDR3 protein: CASSLGSSGGPETQYF. CDR3 nucleotides: TGTGCCAGCAGCTTAGGGAGTAGCGGGGGGCCAGAGACCCAGTACTTC.

The chain carries TRBV7-9 and TRBJ1-4, with 8 bases that match TRBD1. With 4 bases clipped from V and 1 base from J, the junction kept 14 bases outside the gene matches. The CDR3 has 19 residues. The germline CDR1 and CDR2 sequences are SEHNR and FQNEAQ (reference sequence). CDR3 sequence (DNA): TGTGCCAGCAGCTCACCAACGGGACAGGCGACTTTAACTAATGAAAAACTGTTTTTT. Translated, it gives CASSSPTGQATLTNEKLFF.

V gene TRBV7-6 combines with J gene TRBJ2-1, with 7 bases lining up with TRBD2. CDR1 and CDR2 from the germline V gene are SGHVS and FNYEAQ. With 5 bases clipped from V and 7 bases from J, the junction kept 14 bases outside the gene matches. This CDR3 is 16 amino acids long. CDR3 in amino acids: CASSPHLASGTNEQFF. For the CDR3, the DNA is TGTGCCAGCAGCCCCCACCTGGCTAGCGGAACTAATGAGCAGTTCTTC.